This T cell receptor beta chain was found in a study of radiotherapy plus CTLA-4 blockade in lung cancer. From germline, CDR1 is SGHDT and CDR2 YYEEEE. CDR3 length: 15 amino acids. Germline trimming cut 0 bases from V and 7 bases from J; bases unmatched to any gene: 6. About this clone: Its antigen is unknown.

Regarding the study as a whole: Early clone dynamics of blood T cells, plus interferon-beta, reportedly predicted response best. Once radiotherapy plus ipilimumab had been given, TCR clones derived from tumor expanded in blood.

Repertoires were generated with immunoSEQ multiplex PCR, while TCRdb's copy carries only in-frame clones and drops some. The sample has 20,000 to 25,000 clones, 71% seen once. This TCR was sampled from a human donor with non-small cell lung cancer whose response to radiotherapy plus ipilimumab could not be evaluated. Sequencing used peripheral blood, obtained from a patient treated with radiotherapy plus ipilimumab. The chain couples TRBV5-6 to TRBJ1-4, with TRBD1 identical over 7 bases. For the CDR3, the DNA is TGTGCCAGCAGCTTGGAAGCAGGGGGTGGTGAAAAACTGTTTTTT. Its translation: CASSLEAGGGEKLFF.